These 8 T cell receptor beta chains share one sample of origin, sequenced in a study of cytomegalovirus exposure and HLA in healthy donors. Use of 60 Vbeta and 13 Jbeta primers characterized the PCR. The repertoire was sequenced with immunoSEQ multiplex PCR; TCRdb's copy has only in-frame clones and lacks some. The sample shows about 190,000 clones, 80% to 90% of them seen only once. The sequenced sample was PBMCs. These TCRs come from a woman aged 25 to 39 in good health and CMV-seronegative.

This sequence joins TRBV5-1 and TRBJ2-5, with D tentatively TRBD2 (6 bases). Germline-derived CDR1 and CDR2 are SGHRS and YFSETQ. Trimming removed 4 bases from V and 5 bases from J, with 12 bases in between. The CDR3 consists of 13 residues. CDR3 bases: TGCGCCAGCAGCGCAACTAGCCGGGAGACCCAGTACTTC. Residues: CASSATSRETQYF.

Points on this clone: The junction does not match germline at one end; this may be a read error. V is TRBV30 and J is TRBJ2-2; TRBD1 might be the D (6 bases). Germline V gene sequence: CDR1 GTSNPN, CDR2 SVGIG (reference sequence). The CDR3 consists of 13 residues. CDR3: CAWSVGGHRGAVF. As DNA, the CDR3 is TGTGCCTGGAGTGTAGGGGGACACCGGGGAGCTGTTTTT.

The chain joins TRBV9 to TRBJ2-3; D might be TRBD2 (6 bases). Trimming pared 0 bases from V and 4 bases from J, leaving 15 bases between. CDR3 length: 16 residues. Germline V gene data show CDR1 as SGDLS and CDR2 as YYNGEE. The chain's CDR3 is CASSVESRGGADTQYF. The CDR3 DNA sequence: TGTGCCAGCAGCGTAGAATCGCGGGGCGGGGCAGATACGCAGTATTTT.

The chain joins TRBV28 to TRBJ1-5, with 7 bases identical to TRBD1. Germline V gives CDR1 MDHEN, CDR2 SYDVKM. V shed 6 bases, J shed 0 bases, and the junction held 8 bases outside the gene matches. The CDR3 contains 16 residues. The DNA for the CDR3 is TGTGCCAGCAGACCTCAGACAGGGTATAGCAATCAGCCCCAGCATTTT. This gives the protein CASRPQTGYSNQPQHF.

The rearrangement links TRBV9 to TRBJ2-7; D possibly corresponds to TRBD1 (7 bases). CDR1 and CDR2 (germline): SGDLS, YYNGEE. The CDR3 length is 15 residues. Trimming pared 4 bases from V and 0 bases from J, leaving 14 bases between. Here the CDR3 DNA reads TGTGCCAGCAGCTACGGAGGGACAGTCTCCTACGAGCAGTACTTC. It codes for CASSYGGTVSYEQYF.

The CDR3 coding sequence is TGTGCCAGCAGTTTACTGTCCCTCAGGGACAATGAGCAGTTCTTC. Encoded protein: CASSLLSLRDNEQFF. This chain joins TRBV28 and TRBJ2-1; D may be TRBD1 (5 bases). This CDR3 region has 15 residues. V gave up 2 bases and J gave up 5 bases, with 13 bases separating them. Per germline, CDR1 MDHEN and CDR2 SYDVKM.

The V and J genes are TRBV5-4 and TRBJ2-6, with TRBD1 identical over 7 bases. Germline-derived CDR1 and CDR2 are SGHNT and YYREEE (reference sequence). The CDR3 sequence is 19 residues long. V gave up 4 bases and J gave up 0 bases; unmatched junction bases: 13. The CDR3 DNA is TGTGCCAGCAGCAGCTACCGGGACAGACAAATCTCTGGGGCCAACGTCCTGACTTTC. Amino acids: CASSSYRDRQISGANVLTF.

This clone came up a few times. The chain joins TRBV19 to TRBJ1-2; maybe TRBD1 (5 bases). CDR1 is LNHDA, CDR2 SQIVND, per germline (reference sequence). The CDR3 spans 13 residues. V was shortened by 5 bases and J by 4 bases, with 11 bases between the two germline ends. CDR3 sequence: CASSAAGPYGYTF. The CDR3, as DNA: TGTGCCAGTAGTGCGGCAGGGCCCTATGGCTACACCTTC.